The T cell receptor beta chain described here comes from a study of blood T cell repertoires in COVID-19. Study at large: Samples of COVID-19 (acute and convalescent) were obtained from the United States, Italy and Spain. T cells, B-cell-depleted T cells, or PBMCs provided the cDNA or gDNA that served as material.

Original handling: Counts of nucleated cells, estimated from reference gene primer amplification, were obtained. Clones were read by immunoSEQ multiplex PCR, and TCRdb kept only the in-frame ones, dropping some. Clone size and V and J calls were adopted from that table, with D and trimming inferred from the DNA. The table records tens of thousands of clones, about 87% of them present only once. This clonotype was obtained from a woman between 65 and 79 years old with acute or convalescent COVID-19. Sample: peripheral blood.

CDR3 sequence reads: CASSEAGAGGETQYF. CDR3 coding DNA: TGTGCCAGCAGTGAAGCGGGAGCGGGAGGTGAGACCCAGTACTTC. The V and J genes are TRBV2 and TRBJ2-5; 9 bases align to TRBD2. This CDR3 is 15 amino acids long. After removal of 0 bases from V and 5 bases from J, the junction contained 4 bases not matched to a gene. The germline V gene encodes CDR1 SNHLY and CDR2 FYNNEI.